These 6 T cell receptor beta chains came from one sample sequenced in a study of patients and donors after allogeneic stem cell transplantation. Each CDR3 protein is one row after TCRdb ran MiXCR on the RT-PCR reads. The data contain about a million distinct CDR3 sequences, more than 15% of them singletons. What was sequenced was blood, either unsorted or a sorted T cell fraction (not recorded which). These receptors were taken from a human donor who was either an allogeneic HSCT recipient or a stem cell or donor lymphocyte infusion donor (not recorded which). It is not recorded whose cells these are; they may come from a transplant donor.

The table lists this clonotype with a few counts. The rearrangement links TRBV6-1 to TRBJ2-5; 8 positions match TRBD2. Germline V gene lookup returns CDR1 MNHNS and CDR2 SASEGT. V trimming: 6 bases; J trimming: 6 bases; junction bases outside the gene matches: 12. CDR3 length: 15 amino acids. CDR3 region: CASRSLGGAMKTQYF. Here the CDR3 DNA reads TGTGCCAGCAGAAGCCTCGGGGGGGCCATGAAGACCCAGTACTTC.

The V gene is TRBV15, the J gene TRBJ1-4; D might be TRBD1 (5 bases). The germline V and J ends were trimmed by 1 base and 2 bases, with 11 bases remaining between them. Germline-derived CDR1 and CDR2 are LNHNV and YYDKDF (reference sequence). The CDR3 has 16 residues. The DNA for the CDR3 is TGTGCCACCAGCAGAGCCCTTTCAGGGACTAATGAAAAACTGTTTTTT. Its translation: CATSRALSGTNEKLFF.

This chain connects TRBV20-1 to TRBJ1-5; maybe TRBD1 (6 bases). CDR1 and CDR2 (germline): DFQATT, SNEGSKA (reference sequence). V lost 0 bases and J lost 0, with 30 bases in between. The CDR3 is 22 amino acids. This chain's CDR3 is CSARDLRQVSGHGSYSNQPQHF. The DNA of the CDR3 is TGCAGTGCTAGAGATCTCAGACAGGTCTCTGGGCACGGGTCTTATAGCAATCAGCCCCAGCATTTT.

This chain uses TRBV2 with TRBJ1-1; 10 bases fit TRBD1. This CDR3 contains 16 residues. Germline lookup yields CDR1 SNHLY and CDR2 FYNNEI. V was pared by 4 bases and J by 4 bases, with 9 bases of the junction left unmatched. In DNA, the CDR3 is TGTGCCAGCAGTGTGAGACAGGGGGCGGGAGGCACTGAAGCTTTCTTT. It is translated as CASSVRQGAGGTEAFF.

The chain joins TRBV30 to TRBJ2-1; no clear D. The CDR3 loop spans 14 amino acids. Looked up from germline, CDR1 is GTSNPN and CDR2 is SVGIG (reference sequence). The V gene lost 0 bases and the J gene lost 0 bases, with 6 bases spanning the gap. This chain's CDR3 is CAWSVLSSYNEQFF. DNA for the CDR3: TGTGCCTGGAGTGTTCTGAGCTCCTACAATGAGCAGTTCTTC.

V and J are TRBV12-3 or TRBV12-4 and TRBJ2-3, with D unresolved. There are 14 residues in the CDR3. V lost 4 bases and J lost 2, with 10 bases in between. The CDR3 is CASSSHQHTDTQYF. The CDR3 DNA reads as TGTGCCAGCAGTTCGCACCAGCACACAGATACGCAGTATTTT.